Each of the 29 T cell receptor beta chains below was sequenced from the same sample in a study of T cell repertoires in cytomegalovirus infection. TCRdb recomputed calls from the reads with MiXCR, one row per CDR3 protein. The profile covers roughly 280,000 distinct CDR3 sequences, with roughly 15% appearing a single time and about 10% taken by the ten largest. Material: PBMCs. The receptors were gathered from a human donor in good health (CMV status not recorded). Some clones in this sample may be carry-over from other donors' samples.

There are many counts of this clonotype. The gene calls are TRBV6-2 or TRBV6-3 and TRBJ2-1, with 8 positions matching TRBD2. Per germline, CDR1 MNHEY and CDR2 SVGEGT. After removal of 7 bases from V and 2 bases from J, the junction contained 7 bases not matched to a gene. The CDR3 spans 15 residues. The CDR3 nucleotides read TGTGCCAGCACCGACGGGGGGGCGGCCTACAATGAGCAGTTCTTC. As protein: CASTDGGAAYNEQFF.

This sequence joins TRBV6-5 and TRBJ2-3; D is perhaps TRBD2 (5 bases). Germline V CDR1 and CDR2: MNHEY, SVGAGI. The V end was cut by 7 bases, the J end by 4 bases, with 18 bases between. The CDR3 spans 15 residues. The CDR3 DNA reads as TGTGCCAGCACAGGCCACGGCGGGTTGTCAGATACGCAGTATTTT. It yields the protein CASTGHGGLSDTQYF.

This clonotype was detected only a few times. The junction and the germline gene differ at one end; a read error may be behind it. The chain has TRBV5-3 and TRBJ2-5, with 11 positions matching TRBD1. TRBV5-3 is known as an ORF, though its function is uncertain. The CDR3 contains 15 residues. CDR3 region: CASSFGDRGEETQYF. Here the CDR3 DNA reads TGTGCCAGCAGCTTCGGGGACAGGGGGGAGGAGACCCAGTACTTC.

This clonotype was observed a handful of times. The chain uses TRBV14 and TRBJ2-5; D remains unclear. V gave up 1 base and J gave up 6 bases, with 6 bases separating them. The germline gives CDR1 SGHDN, CDR2 FVKESK. The CDR3 is 12 amino acids. The CDR3 nucleotides are TGTGCCAGCAGCCAAGTACGCAAGACCCAGTACTTC. Its translation is CASSQVRKTQYF.

There are many counts of this clonotype. This sequence joins TRBV7-8 and TRBJ2-3; TRBD1 matches at 7 bases. This CDR3 comprises 15 residues. CDR1 is SGHVS, CDR2 FQNEAQ, per germline. V was clipped by 3 bases and J by 2 bases; unmatched bases: 5. The CDR3 nucleotides are TGTGCCAGCAGCTTGTACAGGGGCCCCACAGATACGCAGTATTTT. Protein sequence: CASSLYRGPTDTQYF. The full variable domain, rest sourced from reference TRBV7-8 and TRBJ2-3, is GAGVSQSPRYKVAKRGQDVALRCDPISGHVSLFWYQQALGQGPEFLTYFQNEAQLDKSGLPSDRFFAERPEGSVSTLKIQRTQQEDSAVYLCASSLYRGPTDTQYFGPGTRLTVL.

At least ten counts were recorded for this clonotype. This chain joins TRBV7-2 and TRBJ1-1; tentative D call: TRBD1 (6 bases). In germline, CDR1 is SGHTA, CDR2 FQGNSA. This CDR3 region has 14 residues. Trimming removed 1 base from V and 11 bases from J, with 17 bases in between. The CDR3 DNA sequence: TGTGCCAGCAGCTTAGTGTCTATAGGACAGAGGGCTTTCTTT. It encodes CASSLVSIGQRAFF.

This clonotype was seen repeatedly, ten times or more. The chain has TRBV12-3 or TRBV12-4 and TRBJ2-6, with TRBD1 matching over 8 bases. With V trimmed by 7 bases and J by 0 bases, 8 bases remained unmatched. This CDR3 comprises 17 residues. The CDR3 bases are TGTGCCAGCACCCTTGGACAGGGACTCTCTGGGGCCAACGTCCTGACTTTC. Its protein product is CASTLGQGLSGANVLTF.

This clonotype was seen at least ten times. The chain links TRBV19 to TRBJ2-1; the D gene is possibly TRBD2 (5 bases). The V end was cut by 0 bases, the J end by 7 bases, with 7 bases between. Germline-derived CDR1 and CDR2 are LNHDA and SQIVND (reference sequence). The CDR3 has 13 residues. The CDR3 loop is CASSIDRGNEQFF. Written as DNA, the CDR3 is TGTGCCAGTAGTATAGATCGGGGAAATGAGCAGTTCTTC.

In this sample, this clonotype turned up a few times. The chain recombines TRBV29-1 with TRBJ2-7; 7 bases match TRBD1. The CDR3 consists of 11 residues. Germline assignment: CDR1 SQVTM and CDR2 ANQGSEA. The trim removed 5 bases at V and 4 bases at J, leaving 2 bases unmatched. The CDR3 nucleotides read TGCAGCGTTAGCAGGGGGTACGAGCAGTACTTC. It is translated as CSVSRGYEQYF.

This clonotype was seen a few times. The gene calls are TRBV20-1 and TRBJ2-1; a weak D match, TRBD2 (5 bases). With 5 bases removed from V and 4 bases from J, the gap between germline ends came to 12 bases. The CDR3 consists of 13 residues. Germline V gives CDR1 DFQATT, CDR2 SNEGSKA (reference sequence). CDR3 region: CSAEGRGYNEQFF. As DNA, the CDR3 is TGCAGTGCTGAGGGTCGGGGATACAATGAGCAGTTCTTC.

The gene calls are TRBV2 and TRBJ2-5; tentatively, D is TRBD2 (5 bases). The V end was cut by 3 bases, the J end by 7 bases, with 12 bases between. Germline CDR1 is SNHLY and CDR2 is FYNNEI. This CDR3 has 13 residues. The CDR3 sequence is CASSEELRGTQYF. CDR3 DNA sequence: TGTGCCAGCAGTGAGGAACTCCGGGGGACCCAGTACTTC.

This clonotype was picked up many times. This chain uses TRBV7-9 with TRBJ2-6, with D uncertain. Per germline, CDR1 SEHNR and CDR2 FQNEAQ (reference sequence). V lost 11 bases, J lost 2 bases, and 13 bases lay in between. The CDR3 has 14 amino acids. The CDR3: CAGEELAGANVLTF. CDR3 coding DNA: TGTGCCGGGGAAGAACTCGCTGGGGCCAACGTCCTGACTTTC.

This chain connects TRBV24-1 to TRBJ2-1, with 12 bases fitting TRBD2. Trimming at V came to 4 bases and at J to 6 bases, leaving 9 bases not matched to a gene. The CDR3 is 17 residues long. Germline-derived CDR1 and CDR2 are KGHDR and SFDVKD. The CDR3 loop reads CATSDPRLAGEANEQFF. DNA for the CDR3: TGTGCCACCAGTGACCCAAGACTAGCGGGAGAGGCCAATGAGCAGTTCTTC.

This clonotype was observed at least ten times. The CDR3 here is CAISAGTEAFF. CDR3 sequence (DNA): TGTGCCATCAGTGCTGGTACTGAAGCTTTCTTT. The chain joins TRBV10-3 to TRBJ1-1; D not resolved. This CDR3 has 11 residues. Germline V CDR1 and CDR2: ENHRY, SYGVKD. The V end lost 4 bases, the J end lost 5 bases, and 5 bases lay between the germline ends.

This clonotype has only a few counts. V gene TRBV11-2 combines with J gene TRBJ2-1; possible D gene TRBD2, 5 bases. Trimming took off 5 bases at V and 6 bases at J, with 11 bases between the two ends. CDR1 and CDR2 (germline): SGHAT, FQNNGV. The CDR3 extends over 13 amino acids. In DNA, the CDR3 is TGTGCCAGCAGCGACGGGGTTGGCAATGAGCAGTTCTTC. Translated, it gives CASSDGVGNEQFF.

This clonotype was found many times. The J gene is TRBJ2-7, the V gene TRBV11-1; 8 bases match TRBD2. The CDR3 covers 16 residues. Germline V lookup: CDR1 SGHAT, CDR2 FQDESV (reference sequence). The ends lost 5 bases at V and 4 bases at J; junction bases unmatched: 13. CDR3 DNA sequence: TGTGCCAGCAGCCCAAGCTGGGAAGCGGGAGTTTACGAGCAGTACTTC. It codes for CASSPSWEAGVYEQYF.

The chain links TRBV10-3 to TRBJ1-1; D uncertain. The germline V gene has CDR1 ENHRY and CDR2 SYGVKD. CDR3 length: 12 amino acids. V was cut by 3 bases and J by 4 bases, with 6 bases left in between. The CDR3 DNA reads TGTGCCATCAGTGATGGGGTCACTGAAGCTTTCTTT. Its translation: CAISDGVTEAFF.

This clonotype was counted ten times or more. The genes are TRBV7-6 and TRBJ2-5, with D maybe TRBD1 (6 bases). Trimming took off 3 bases at V and 1 base at J, with 12 bases between the two ends. Germline V gene lookup returns CDR1 SGHVS and CDR2 FNYEAQ. This CDR3 has 15 residues. The CDR3 protein is CASSFVGQTQETQYF. CDR3 in DNA: TGTGCCAGCAGCTTCGTGGGACAAACCCAAGAGACCCAGTACTTC.

This clonotype showed up many times. The chain has TRBV12-3 or TRBV12-4 and TRBJ1-1; 7 nucleotides agree with TRBD1. The CDR3 sequence is 12 residues long. V shed 6 bases and J 11 bases; nucleotides not matched to a gene: 9. CDR3 in amino acids: CASRVEGALAFF. CDR3 nucleotide sequence: TGTGCCAGCAGAGTCGAGGGGGCTTTGGCTTTCTTT.

The table lists this clonotype with a few counts. The V gene is TRBV7-9, the J gene TRBJ1-5, with D possibly TRBD1 on 5 matching bases. V lost 10 bases and J 4 bases, leaving 14 bases between the germline ends. The V gene's germline CDR1 is SEHNR and CDR2 FQNEAQ (reference sequence). The CDR3 totals 13 residues. CDR3 region: CATGGSQNQPQHF. The CDR3 DNA follows: TGTGCCACCGGGGGTAGTCAAAATCAGCCCCAGCATTTT. The whole variable domain, filled in from reference TRBV7-9 and TRBJ1-5, reads DTGVSQNPRHKITKRGQNVTFRCDPISEHNRLYWYRQTLGQGPEFLTYFQNEAQLEKSRLLSDRFSAERPKGSFSTLEIQRTEQGDSAMYLCATGGSQNQPQHFGDGTRLSIL.

Many counts were recorded for this clonotype. The CDR3 reads CASSLRQYQETQYF. The CDR3 nucleotides are TGTGCCAGCAGCTTACGACAGTACCAAGAGACCCAGTACTTC. This chain uses TRBV7-8 with TRBJ2-5, with TRBD1 as a possible D gene (5 bases). The V and J ends lost 2 bases and 0 bases respectively, with 7 bases between them. The CDR3 has 14 amino acids. Germline loops: CDR1 SGHVS, CDR2 FQNEAQ.

This chain connects TRBV6-1 to TRBJ2-1; D remains ambiguous. This CDR3 spans 11 amino acids. Trimming took 5 bases from V and 8 from J, leaving 7 bases between them. Germline V gene lookup returns CDR1 MNHNS and CDR2 SASEGT. The CDR3 loop reads CASSTVDEQFF. The CDR3 region has the DNA TGTGCCAGCAGTACGGTCGATGAGCAGTTCTTC.

The V gene is TRBV4-1, the J gene TRBJ2-3, with a tentative D call TRBD2 (6 bases). The germline V and J ends were trimmed by 4 bases and 7 bases, with 18 bases remaining between them. The CDR3 length is 15 residues. Germline CDR1 MGHRA, CDR2 YSYEKL. The CDR3 DNA reads as TGCGCCAGCAGCCGGGCGGGGACGAGGTTGAATACGCAGTATTTT. Translating gives CASSRAGTRLNTQYF.

This sequence joins TRBV20-1 and TRBJ2-7, with D possibly TRBD1 on 7 matching bases. The CDR3 is made up of 14 amino acids. Trimming left V 8 bases short and J 0 bases short, with 17 bases between. Germline CDR1 DFQATT, CDR2 SNEGSKA (reference sequence). The CDR3 coding sequence is TGCAGTCCGTCGGGGGACAGACTCTCCTACGAGCAGTACTTC. Translated, it gives CSPSGDRLSYEQYF.

This clonotype has ten or more counts. This chain connects TRBV4-2 to TRBJ1-2; the D is unclear. The ends were cut back, 0 bases at V and 4 bases at J, with 9 bases in the middle. Per germline, CDR1 LGHNA and CDR2 YNFKEQ. The CDR3 has 14 amino acids. CDR3 bases: TGTGCCAGCAGCCAAGAGGCAGGACCCTATGGCTACACCTTC. Encoded protein: CASSQEAGPYGYTF.

This clonotype was detected only a few times. The chain recombines TRBV2 with TRBJ1-2; tentatively, D is TRBD1 (5 bases). The germline gives CDR1 SNHLY, CDR2 FYNNEI. This CDR3 has 16 residues. With 3 bases removed from V and 6 bases from J, the gap between germline ends came to 20 bases. CDR3 nucleotide sequence: TGTGCCAGCAGTGATGTTGGCGGGCCCGGGGCGGATGGCTACACCTTC. It yields the protein CASSDVGGPGADGYTF.

This clonotype was seen repeatedly, ten times or more. This rearrangement joins TRBV7-9 to TRBJ1-4; no clear D. The V end was cut by 4 bases, the J end by 8 bases, with 17 bases between. The CDR3 runs 15 residues. The germline CDR1 and CDR2 sequences are SEHNR and FQNEAQ (reference sequence). The CDR3 DNA reads as TGTGCCAGCAGCTGGAGGACCGACGATGGGGAAAAACTGTTTTTT. Translation: CASSWRTDDGEKLFF. Supplemented by reference TRBV7-9 and TRBJ1-4, the full variable domain reads DTGVSQNPRHKITKRGQNVTFRCDPISEHNRLYWYRQTLGQGPEFLTYFQNEAQLEKSRLLSDRFSAERPKGSFSTLEIQRTEQGDSAMYLCASSWRTDDGEKLFFGSGTQLSVL.

CDR3 amino acids: CASSPRRADMNTEAFF. CDR3 sequence (DNA): TGTGCCAGCTCACCACGCCGGGCGGACATGAACACTGAAGCTTTCTTT. The V and J genes are TRBV18 and TRBJ1-1; TRBD1 is a possible D gene (5 bases). The ends were cut back, 1 base at V and 0 bases at J, with 12 bases in the middle. Germline values: CDR1 KGHSH, CDR2 LQKENI. CDR3 length: 16 amino acids.

In its sample, this clonotype was seen a few times. V and J are TRBV7-9 and TRBJ1-5; D remains ambiguous. CDR1 is SEHNR, CDR2 FQNEAQ, per germline (reference sequence). Trimming took off 1 base at V and 9 bases at J, with 10 bases between the two ends. This CDR3 is built from 13 residues. The CDR3 DNA reads as TGTGCCAGCAGCTTAGGAGGGTCAGGGCCCCAGCATTTT. This gives the protein CASSLGGSGPQHF. The complete variable domain, with remaining parts taken from reference TRBV7-9 and TRBJ1-5, reads DTGVSQNPRHKITKRGQNVTFRCDPISEHNRLYWYRQTLGQGPEFLTYFQNEAQLEKSRLLSDRFSAERPKGSFSTLEIQRTEQGDSAMYLCASSLGGSGPQHFGDGTRLSIL.